A single sample gave rise to the 3 T cell receptor beta chains below, sequenced in a study of blood T cell repertoires in COVID-19. TCRdb's copy holds only in-frame clones and misses some; the assay was immunoSEQ multiplex PCR. Seen here are 85,000 to 120,000 clones, almost 85% observed once, and the top ten hold around 9.4%. The sequenced material came from peripheral blood. The receptors shown here come from a man aged 35-49 years with active or convalescent COVID-19.

This clone was seen a few times. The chain links TRBV7-9 to TRBJ2-6, with 7 bases that match TRBD1. V trimming: 5 bases; J trimming: 2 bases; junction bases outside the gene matches: 3. The germline V gene encodes CDR1 SEHNR and CDR2 FQNEAQ (reference sequence). The CDR3 sequence is 15 residues long. The chain's CDR3 is CASSADRAGANVLTF. In DNA, the CDR3 is TGTGCCAGCAGCGCTGACAGGGCTGGGGCCAACGTCCTGACTTTC. Complete variable domain (other parts from reference TRBV7-9 and TRBJ2-6): DTGVSQNPRHKITKRGQNVTFRCDPISEHNRLYWYRQTLGQGPEFLTYFQNEAQLEKSRLLSDRFSAERPKGSFSTLEIQRTEQGDSAMYLCASSADRAGANVLTFGAGSRLTVL.

This clone was picked up one time. The chain carries TRBV2 and TRBJ1-1; 9 nucleotides line up with TRBD1. Germline V gives CDR1 SNHLY, CDR2 FYNNEI. This CDR3 region has 17 residues. V lost 4 bases to trimming and J lost 1 base; unmatched junction nucleotides: 10. The CDR3 spells CASSGGQGGRPNTEAFF. The CDR3 region has the DNA TGTGCCAGCAGTGGGGGACAGGGAGGCAGACCGAACACTGAAGCTTTCTTT.

J is TRBJ1-1 and V is TRBV12-3 or TRBV12-4, with no clear D. Between the trimmed V and J ends, which lost 6 bases and 3 bases, there was a span of 11 bases. The CDR3 has 13 residues. The CDR3 region is CASSSTADTEAFF. The CDR3 DNA reads TGTGCCAGCAGCTCGACTGCGGACACTGAAGCTTTCTTT.